This T cell receptor beta chain is from a study of blood T cell repertoires in COVID-19. Study at large: Collection of acute and convalescent COVID-19 samples took place in the United States, Italy and Spain. PBMCs, B-cell-depleted T cells, or T cells were the source of the cDNA or gDNA that made up the material.

Per the original methods: Amplifying reference gene primers gave estimates of nucleated cell counts. Data came from immunoSEQ multiplex PCR; TCRdb stores just in-frame clones and leaves some out. The V and J calls and clone size are taken from that table; D and trimming were inferred from the DNA. The repertoire includes some 230,000 clones, 83% of them detected once, and approximately 7% sits in the top ten. The CDR3 spans 15 residues. J lost 4 bases, V lost 6 bases, and 12 bases had no gene match. The germline CDR1 and CDR2 sequences are SNHLY and FYNNEI. This receptor was identified in a woman between 45 and 65 years old with acute or convalescent COVID-19. J is TRBJ2-7 and V is TRBV2; 7 nucleotides agree with TRBD1. The sample was peripheral blood. The CDR3 coding sequence is TGTGCCAGCAGAGCCGGGACAGTGGTGGGGTACGAGCAGTACTTC. It codes for CASRAGTVVGYEQYF.